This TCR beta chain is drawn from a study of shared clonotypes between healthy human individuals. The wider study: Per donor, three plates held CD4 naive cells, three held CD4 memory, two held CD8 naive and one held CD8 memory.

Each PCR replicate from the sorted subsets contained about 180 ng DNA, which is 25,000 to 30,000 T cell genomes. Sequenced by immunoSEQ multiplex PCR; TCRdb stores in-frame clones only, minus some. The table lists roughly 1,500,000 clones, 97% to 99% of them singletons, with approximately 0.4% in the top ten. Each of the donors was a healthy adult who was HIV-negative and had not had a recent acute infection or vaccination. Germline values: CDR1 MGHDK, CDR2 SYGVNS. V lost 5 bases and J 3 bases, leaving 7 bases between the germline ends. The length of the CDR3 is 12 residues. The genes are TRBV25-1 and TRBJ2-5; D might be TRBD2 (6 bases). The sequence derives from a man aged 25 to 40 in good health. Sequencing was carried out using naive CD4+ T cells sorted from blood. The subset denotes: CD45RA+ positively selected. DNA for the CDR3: TGTGCCAGCAGTTGGGGGGAAGAGACCCAGTACTTC. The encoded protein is CASSWGEETQYF.